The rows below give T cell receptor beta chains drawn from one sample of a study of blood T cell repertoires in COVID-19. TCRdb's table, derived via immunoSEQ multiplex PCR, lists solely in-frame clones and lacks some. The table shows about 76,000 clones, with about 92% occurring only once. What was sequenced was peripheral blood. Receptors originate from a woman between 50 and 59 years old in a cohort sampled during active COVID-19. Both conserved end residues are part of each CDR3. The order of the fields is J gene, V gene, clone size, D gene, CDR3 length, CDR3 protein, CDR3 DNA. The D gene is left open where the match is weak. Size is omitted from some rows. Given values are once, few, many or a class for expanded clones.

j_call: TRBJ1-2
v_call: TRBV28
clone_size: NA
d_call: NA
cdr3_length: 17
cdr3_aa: CASSLAIYSGEDYGYTF
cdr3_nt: TGTGCCAGCAGTTTAGCAATTTATTCCGGGGAAGACTATGGCTACACCTTC

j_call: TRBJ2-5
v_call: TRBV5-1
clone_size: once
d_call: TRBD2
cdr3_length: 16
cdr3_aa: CASSPPGLAGQETQYF
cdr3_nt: TGCGCCAGCAGCCCTCCGGGACTAGCGGGACAAGAGACCCAGTACTTC

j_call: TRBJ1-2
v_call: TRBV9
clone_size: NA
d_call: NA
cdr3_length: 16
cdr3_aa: CASSVEDSSGRYGYTF
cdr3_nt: TGTGCCAGCAGCGTAGAGGACAGTTCCGGGCGCTATGGCTACACCTTC

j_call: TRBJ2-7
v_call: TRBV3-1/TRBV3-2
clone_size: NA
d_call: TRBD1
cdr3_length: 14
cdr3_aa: CASSQPGQGYEQYF
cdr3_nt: TGTGCCAGCAGCCAACCGGGACAGGGCTACGAGCAGTACTTC

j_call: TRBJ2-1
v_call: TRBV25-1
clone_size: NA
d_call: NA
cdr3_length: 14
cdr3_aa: CASSPSSGPNEQFF
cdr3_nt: TGTGCCAGCAGTCCCTCCTCGGGTCCCAATGAGCAGTTCTTC

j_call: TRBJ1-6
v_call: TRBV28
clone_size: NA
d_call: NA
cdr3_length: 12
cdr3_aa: CASVKTSSPLHF
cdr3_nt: TGTGCCAGCGTCAAAACTTCCTCACCCCTCCACTTT

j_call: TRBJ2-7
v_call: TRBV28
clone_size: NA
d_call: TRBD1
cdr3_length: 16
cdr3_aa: CASSSAAGQGSYEQYF
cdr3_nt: TGTGCCAGCAGTTCGGCAGCCGGACAGGGGAGCTACGAGCAGTACTTC

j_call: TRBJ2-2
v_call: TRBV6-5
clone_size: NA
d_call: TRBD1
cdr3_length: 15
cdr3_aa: CASSRDRGSTGELFF
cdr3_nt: TGTGCCAGCAGTAGGGACAGGGGGTCCACCGGGGAGCTGTTTTTT

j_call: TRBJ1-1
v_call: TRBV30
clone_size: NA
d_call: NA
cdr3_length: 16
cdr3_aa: CAWRRGNGPANTEAFF
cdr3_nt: TGTGCCTGGAGAAGGGGGAACGGGCCGGCGAACACTGAAGCTTTCTTT

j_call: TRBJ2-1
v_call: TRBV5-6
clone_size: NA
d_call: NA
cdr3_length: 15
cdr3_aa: CASSLGDSNYNEQFF
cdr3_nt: TGTGCCAGCAGCTTGGGAGACAGCAATTACAATGAGCAGTTCTTC

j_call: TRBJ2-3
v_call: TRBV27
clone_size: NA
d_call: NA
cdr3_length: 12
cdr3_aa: CASSGVTDTQYF
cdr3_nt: TGTGCCAGTTCCGGGGTCACAGATACGCAGTATTTT

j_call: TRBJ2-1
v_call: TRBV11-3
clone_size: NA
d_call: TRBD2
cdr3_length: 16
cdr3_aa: CASSTSGLAGVNEQFF
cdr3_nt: TGTGCCAGCAGCACCTCGGGACTAGCGGGAGTTAATGAGCAGTTCTTC

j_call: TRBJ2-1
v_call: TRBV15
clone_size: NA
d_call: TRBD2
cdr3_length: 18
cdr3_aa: CATSREQGLAGMGNEQFF
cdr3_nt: TGTGCCACCAGCAGAGAACAGGGACTAGCGGGGATGGGTAATGAGCAGTTCTTC

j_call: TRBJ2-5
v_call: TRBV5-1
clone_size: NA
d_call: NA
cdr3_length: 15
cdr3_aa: CASSLDPGVGETQYF
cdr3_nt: TGCGCCAGCAGCCTGGACCCGGGAGTCGGGGAGACCCAGTACTTC

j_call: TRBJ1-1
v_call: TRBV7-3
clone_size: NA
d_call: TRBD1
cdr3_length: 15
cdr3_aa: CASSSQGTGNTEAFF
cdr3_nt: TGTGCCAGCAGCTCCCAAGGGACAGGGAACACTGAAGCTTTCTTT

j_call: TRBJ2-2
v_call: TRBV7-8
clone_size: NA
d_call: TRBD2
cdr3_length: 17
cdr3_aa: CASTISGLALNTGELFF
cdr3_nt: TGTGCCAGCACAATTTCGGGACTAGCGCTAAACACCGGGGAGCTGTTTTTT

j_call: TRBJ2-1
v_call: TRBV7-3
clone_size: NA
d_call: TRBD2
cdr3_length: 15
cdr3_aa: CASSFSGASYNEQFF
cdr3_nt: TGTGCCAGCAGCTTCAGCGGGGCTTCCTACAATGAGCAGTTCTTC

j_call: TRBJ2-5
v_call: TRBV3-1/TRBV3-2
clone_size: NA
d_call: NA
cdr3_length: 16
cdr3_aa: CASSPTERSHQETQYF
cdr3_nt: TGTGCCAGCAGCCCCACCGAGCGCAGCCACCAAGAGACCCAGTACTTC

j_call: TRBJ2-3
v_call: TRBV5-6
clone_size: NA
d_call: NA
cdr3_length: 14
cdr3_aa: CASSFIGAPDTQYF
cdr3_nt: TGTGCCAGCAGCTTCATTGGGGCTCCAGATACGCAGTATTTT

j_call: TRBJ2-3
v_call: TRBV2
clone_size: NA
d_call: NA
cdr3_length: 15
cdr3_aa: CASSVRLAPSDTQYF
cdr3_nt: TGTGCCAGCAGTGTGAGGCTAGCACCGTCAGATACGCAGTATTTT

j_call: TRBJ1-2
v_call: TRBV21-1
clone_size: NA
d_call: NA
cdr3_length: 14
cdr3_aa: CASSKVEGRYGYTF
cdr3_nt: TGTGCCAGCAGCAAAGTTGAGGGGAGGTATGGCTACACCTTC

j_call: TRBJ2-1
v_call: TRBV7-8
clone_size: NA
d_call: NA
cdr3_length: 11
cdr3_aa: CASSLRSEQFF
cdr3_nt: TGTGCCAGCAGCTTAAGGAGTGAGCAGTTCTTC

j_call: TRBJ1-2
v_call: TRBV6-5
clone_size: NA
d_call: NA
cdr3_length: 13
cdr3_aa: CASRVTGSGGYTF
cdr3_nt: TGTGCCAGCAGGGTTACAGGGTCGGGTGGCTACACCTTC

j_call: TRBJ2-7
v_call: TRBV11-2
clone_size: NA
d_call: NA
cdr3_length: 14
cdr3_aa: CASSETWASDEQYF
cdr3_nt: TGTGCCAGCAGCGAAACCTGGGCTAGCGACGAGCAGTACTTC

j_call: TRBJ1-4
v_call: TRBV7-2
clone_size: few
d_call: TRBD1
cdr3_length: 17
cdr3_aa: CASSSERGQAFNEKLFF
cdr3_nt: TGTGCCAGCAGCTCAGAGAGGGGACAGGCGTTTAATGAAAAACTGTTTTTT

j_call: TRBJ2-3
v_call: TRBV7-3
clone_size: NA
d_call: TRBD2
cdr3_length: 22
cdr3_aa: CASSLRGGLAGVGGFGTDTQYF
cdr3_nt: TGTGCCAGCAGCTTAAGGGGAGGCCTAGCGGGAGTCGGGGGCTTTGGCACAGATACGCAGTATTTT

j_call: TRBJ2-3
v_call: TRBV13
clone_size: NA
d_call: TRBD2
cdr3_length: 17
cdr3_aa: CASSYTTSGRGVDTQYF
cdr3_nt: TGTGCCAGCAGTTATACGACTAGCGGGAGAGGGGTAGATACGCAGTATTTT

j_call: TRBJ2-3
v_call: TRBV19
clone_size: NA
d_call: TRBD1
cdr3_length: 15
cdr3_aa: CASSSQYRGLNTQYF
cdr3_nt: TGTGCCAGTAGTTCTCAATACAGGGGGCTAAATACGCAGTATTTT

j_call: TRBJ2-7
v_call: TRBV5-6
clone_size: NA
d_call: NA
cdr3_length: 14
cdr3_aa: CASSLQHPSYEQYF
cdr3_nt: TGTGCCAGCAGCTTACAACACCCCTCCTACGAGCAGTACTTC

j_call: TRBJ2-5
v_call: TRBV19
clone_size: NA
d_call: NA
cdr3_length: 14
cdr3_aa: CASSPPLQRGTQYF
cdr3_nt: TGTGCCAGTAGTCCCCCCCTCCAGCGTGGGACCCAGTACTTC

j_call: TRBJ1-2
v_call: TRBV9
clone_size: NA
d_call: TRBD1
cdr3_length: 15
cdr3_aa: CASSVRDRVAYGYTF
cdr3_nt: TGTGCCAGCAGCGTTCGGGACAGGGTAGCCTATGGCTACACCTTC

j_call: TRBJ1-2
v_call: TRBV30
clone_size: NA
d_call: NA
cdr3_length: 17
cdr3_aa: CAWAGPGRANEQGGYTF
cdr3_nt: TGTGCCTGGGCTGGGCCAGGTCGTGCTAATGAACAAGGAGGCTACACCTTC

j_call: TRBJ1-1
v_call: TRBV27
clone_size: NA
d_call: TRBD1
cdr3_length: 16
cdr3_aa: CASSFRDRGGSTEAFF
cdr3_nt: TGTGCCAGCAGTTTTAGGGACAGGGGGGGAAGCACTGAAGCTTTCTTT

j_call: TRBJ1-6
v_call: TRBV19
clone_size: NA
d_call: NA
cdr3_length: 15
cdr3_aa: CASKEEGLGPSPLHF
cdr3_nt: TGTGCCAGTAAGGAGGAGGGTTTGGGGCCTTCACCCCTCCACTTT

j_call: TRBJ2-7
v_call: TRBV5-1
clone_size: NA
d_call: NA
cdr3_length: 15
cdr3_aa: CASSLGGTGPREQYF
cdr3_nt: TGCGCCAGCAGCTTGGGGGGGACTGGCCCTCGGGAGCAGTACTTC

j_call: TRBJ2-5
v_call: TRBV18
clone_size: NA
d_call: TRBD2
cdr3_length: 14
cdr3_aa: CASSPSGGGETQYF
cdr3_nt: TGTGCCAGCTCCCCCAGCGGGGGTGGGGAGACCCAGTACTTC

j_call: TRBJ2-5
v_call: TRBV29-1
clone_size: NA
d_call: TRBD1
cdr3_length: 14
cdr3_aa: CSVIYRDRQETQYF
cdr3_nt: TGCAGCGTTATCTACCGGGACAGGCAAGAGACCCAGTACTTC

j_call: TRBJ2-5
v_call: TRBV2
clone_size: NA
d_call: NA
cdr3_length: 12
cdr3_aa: CASSGRVGTQYF
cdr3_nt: TGTGCCAGCAGTGGCAGGGTGGGCACCCAGTACTTC

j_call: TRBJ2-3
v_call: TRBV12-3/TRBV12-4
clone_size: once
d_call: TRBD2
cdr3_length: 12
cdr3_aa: CASSPGLVTQYF
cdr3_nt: TGTGCCAGCAGCCCGGGACTAGTGACGCAGTATTTT

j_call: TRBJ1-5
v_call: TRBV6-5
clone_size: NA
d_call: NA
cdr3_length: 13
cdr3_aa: CASRPRVNQPQHF
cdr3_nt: TGTGCCAGCAGACCCAGGGTCAATCAGCCCCAGCATTTT

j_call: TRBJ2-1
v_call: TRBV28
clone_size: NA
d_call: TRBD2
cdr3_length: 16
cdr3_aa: CASGEAGLAEDNEQFF
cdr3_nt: TGTGCCAGCGGCGAGGCTGGACTAGCGGAAGACAATGAGCAGTTCTTC

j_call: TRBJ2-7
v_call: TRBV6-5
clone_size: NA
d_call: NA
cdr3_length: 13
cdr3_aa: CASTIGRVYEQYF
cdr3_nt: TGTGCCAGCACCATAGGTCGGGTCTACGAGCAGTACTTC

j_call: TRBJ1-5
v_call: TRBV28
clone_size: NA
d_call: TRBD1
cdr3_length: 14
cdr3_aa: CASRMDRGDQPQHF
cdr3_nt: TGTGCCAGCAGAATGGACAGGGGAGATCAGCCCCAGCATTTT

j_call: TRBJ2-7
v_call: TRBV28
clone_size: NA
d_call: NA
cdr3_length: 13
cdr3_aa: CASSFGSSYEQYF
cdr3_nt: TGTGCCAGCAGTTTTGGGAGCTCCTACGAGCAGTACTTC

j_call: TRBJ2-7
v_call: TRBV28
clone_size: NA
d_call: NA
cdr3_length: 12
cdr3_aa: CASGSSSYEQYF
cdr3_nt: TGTGCCAGCGGGTCTAGCTCCTACGAGCAGTACTTC